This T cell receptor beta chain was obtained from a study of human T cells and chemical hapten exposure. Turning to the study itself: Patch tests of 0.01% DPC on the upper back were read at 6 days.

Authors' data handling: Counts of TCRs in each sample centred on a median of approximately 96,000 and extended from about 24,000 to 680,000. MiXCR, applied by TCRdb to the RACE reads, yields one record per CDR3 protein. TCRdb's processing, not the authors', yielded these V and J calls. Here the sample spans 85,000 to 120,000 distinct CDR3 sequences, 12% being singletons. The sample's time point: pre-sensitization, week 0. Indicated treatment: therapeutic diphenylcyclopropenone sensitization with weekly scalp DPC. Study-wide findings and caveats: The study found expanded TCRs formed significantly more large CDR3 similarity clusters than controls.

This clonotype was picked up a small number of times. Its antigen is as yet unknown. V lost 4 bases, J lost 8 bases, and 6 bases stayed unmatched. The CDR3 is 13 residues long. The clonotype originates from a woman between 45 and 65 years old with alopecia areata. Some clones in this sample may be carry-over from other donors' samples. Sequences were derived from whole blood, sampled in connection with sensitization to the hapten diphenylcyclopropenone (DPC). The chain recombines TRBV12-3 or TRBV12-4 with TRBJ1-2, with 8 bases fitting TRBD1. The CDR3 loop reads CASSSGQGWGYTF. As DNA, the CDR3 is TGTGCCAGCAGTTCCGGACAGGGTTGGGGCTACACCTTC.